The 15 T cell receptor beta chains listed next were all sequenced from one sample in a study of blood T cell repertoires in COVID-19. Using immunoSEQ multiplex PCR, the repertoire was profiled, and TCRdb retains in-frame clones only, with some absent. The sample holds 200,000 to 250,000 clones, 83% seen once. The sequencing sample was made of peripheral blood. These receptors came from a woman in her 50s with acute or convalescent COVID-19.

The chain carries TRBV4-2 and TRBJ2-3, with 12 nucleotides matching TRBD2. The germline CDR1 and CDR2 sequences are LGHNA and YNFKEQ. J lost 6 bases, V lost 2 bases, and 6 bases had no gene match. This CDR3 has 16 amino acids. The CDR3 region is CASSQRKTSGGDTQYF. CDR3 sequence (DNA): TGTGCCAGCAGCCAAAGGAAGACTAGCGGGGGTGATACGCAGTATTTT.

The gene calls are TRBV7-2 and TRBJ1-6; D call uncertain. The CDR3 consists of 14 residues. Trimming stripped 1 base from V and 9 bases from J, with 10 bases between. The germline CDR1 and CDR2 sequences are SGHTA and FQGNSA. DNA for the CDR3: TGTGCCAGCAGCTTAGAAGGGAGGGTTTCACCCCTCCACTTT. Its protein product is CASSLEGRVSPLHF.

The table lists this clone with a few counts. CDR3 DNA sequence: TGTGCCAGCAGCGATGGACAGTATGGCTACACCTTC. This translates into CASSDGQYGYTF. The V gene is TRBV9, the J gene TRBJ1-2; the D gene is possibly TRBD1 (6 bases). V lost 3 bases and J lost 5, with 8 bases in between. The CDR3 is 12 residues long. Germline CDR1 reads SGDLS; CDR2 reads YYNGEE.

The rearrangement links TRBV6-1 to TRBJ1-5; D is unclear. This CDR3 contains 15 residues. Per the germline V gene, CDR1 is MNHNS and CDR2 is SASEGT. Trimming removed 0 bases at V and 5 bases at J, with 11 bases between. The CDR3 sequence: CASSEASGRHQPQHF. The DNA of the CDR3 is TGTGCCAGCAGTGAAGCTTCCGGGAGGCATCAGCCCCAGCATTTT.

V and J are TRBV7-6 and TRBJ1-1; D is ambiguous. The V gene's germline CDR1 is SGHVS and CDR2 FNYEAQ. This CDR3 region has 14 residues. Between the trimmed V and J ends, which lost 1 base and 2 bases, there was a span of 8 bases. The CDR3 is CASSLGRQNTEAFF. Here the CDR3 DNA reads TGTGCCAGCAGCTTAGGGAGGCAAAACACTGAAGCTTTCTTT.

In DNA, the CDR3 is TGTGCCACCAGTGATTTGCTAATAGCGGGGAGGAGCACAGATACGCAGTATTTT. It specifies CATSDLLIAGRSTDTQYF. The gene calls are TRBV24-1 and TRBJ2-3, with 8 bases that match TRBD2. From germline, CDR1 is KGHDR and CDR2 SFDVKD. The ends lost 0 bases at V and 0 bases at J; junction bases unmatched: 7. The CDR3 length is 18 residues.

The chain recombines TRBV4-1 with TRBJ1-1; 7 bases agree with TRBD1. In germline, CDR1 is MGHRA, CDR2 YSYEKL. The CDR3 extends over 18 amino acids. Trimming cost V 1 base and J 1 base; bases outside gene matches: 12. The DNA for the CDR3 is TGCGCCAGCAGCCAAGGGAAAGAGCCAGGGGGTAGGAACACTGAAGCTTTCTTT. It specifies CASSQGKEPGGRNTEAFF.

Here the CDR3 DNA reads TGTGCCAGCAGACCTAGCGGACGAAGCTCCTACAATGAGCAGTTCTTC. Protein product: CASRPSGRSSYNEQFF. The chain combines TRBV6-4 with TRBJ2-1; TRBD2 agrees at 7 bases. Germline V gives CDR1 MRHNA, CDR2 SNTAGT. The CDR3 is made up of 16 amino acids. V trimming: 6 bases; J trimming: 0 bases; junction bases outside the gene matches: 8.

The chain carries TRBV5-4 and TRBJ2-1; TRBD1 aligns across 8 bases. Germline trimming cut 4 bases from V and 9 bases from J; bases unmatched to any gene: 9. Germline assignment: CDR1 SGHNT and CDR2 YYREEE (reference sequence). The CDR3 consists of 14 residues. The CDR3 bases are TGTGCCAGCAGCCCGGGACAGGTTGGGGCTGAGCAGTTCTTC. Translation gives CASSPGQVGAEQFF.

The chain employs TRBV3-1 (or the pseudogene TRBV3-2) and TRBJ1-1; D is ambiguous. The CDR3 runs 12 residues. Trimming removed 0 bases at V and 11 bases at J, with 10 bases between. CDR1 is LGHDT and CDR2 is YNNKEL in the germline V gene (reference sequence). CDR3 nucleotides: TGTGCCAGCAGCCAAGATGGGAGAGGGGCTTTCTTT. Its protein is CASSQDGRGAFF.

The V gene is TRBV7-2, the J gene TRBJ1-2; 7 nucleotides agree with TRBD1. The CDR3 length is 12 residues. Germline values: CDR1 SGHTA, CDR2 FQGNSA. J lost 6 bases, V lost 5 bases, and 3 bases had no gene match. The CDR3 DNA follows: TGTGCCAGCAGCCGAGACAGGGATGGCTACACCTTC. It yields the protein CASSRDRDGYTF. Drawing the rest from reference TRBV7-2 and TRBJ1-2, the complete variable domain is GAGVSQSPSNKVTEKGKDVELRCDPISGHTALYWYRQSLGQGLEFLIYFQGNSAPDKSGLPSDRFSAERTGGSVSTLTIQRTQQEDSAVYLCASSRDRDGYTFGSGTRLTVV.

J is TRBJ2-7 and V is TRBV5-1; D might be TRBD2 (6 bases). Trimming removed 1 base at V and 2 bases at J, with 10 bases between. Germline CDR1 SGHRS, CDR2 YFSETQ. The CDR3 totals 14 residues. CDR3 loop: CASSLIADPYEQYF. The CDR3, as DNA: TGCGCCAGCAGCTTGATAGCGGACCCCTACGAGCAGTACTTC.

This rearrangement joins TRBV6-4 to TRBJ2-1, with 8 bases that match TRBD2. The V gene end was trimmed by 2 bases and the J gene end by 5 bases; junction bases not matched to a gene: 8. The CDR3 loop spans 16 amino acids. Per germline, CDR1 MRHNA and CDR2 SNTAGT. This CDR3 reads CASSDVRTSGDNEQFF. In nucleotides, the CDR3 is TGTGCCAGCAGTGACGTCAGAACTAGCGGAGACAATGAGCAGTTCTTC.

The CDR3 DNA reads as TGTGCCAGCAGCTTAATAGTCCGCACAGATACGCAGTATTTT. This gives the protein CASSLIVRTDTQYF. The genes are TRBV7-2 and TRBJ2-3; D is ambiguous. This CDR3 is built from 14 residues. Trimming removed 2 bases at V and 1 base at J, with 7 bases between. Germline V CDR1 and CDR2: SGHTA, FQGNSA.

CDR3 loop: CASSLEAGASTDTQYF. The CDR3 DNA reads TGTGCCAGCAGCTTAGAAGCGGGGGCGAGCACAGATACGCAGTATTTT. The chain uses TRBV11-1 and TRBJ2-3; 8 bases are shared with TRBD2. Germline assignment: CDR1 SGHAT and CDR2 FQDESV (reference sequence). The CDR3 is made up of 16 amino acids. V was pared by 1 base and J by 0 bases, with 3 bases of the junction left unmatched.